By share, the clone carrying this T cell receptor (beta chain) counts as large. Authors' methods: Reference gene primer amplification gave nucleated cell count estimates. Produced via immunoSEQ multiplex PCR; TCRdb's table is partial and in-frame only. That table is the source of V, J and clone size, and D and trimming were worked out from the DNA. The sample includes more than 250,000 clones, roughly 90% of them seen just once. Germline trimming cut 5 bases from V and 2 bases from J; bases unmatched to any gene: 6. This CDR3 has 15 amino acids. Germline assignment: CDR1 PRHDT and CDR2 FYEKMQ (reference sequence). This entry belongs to a study of blood T cell repertoires in COVID-19. About the study: COVID-19 samples collected from the United States, Italy and Spain covered acute and convalescent phases. The analysed material was cDNA or gDNA that came from T cells, B-cell-depleted T cells, or PBMCs.

The clonotype originates from a man aged 18 to 30 who had recovered from COVID-19. Material for sequencing was peripheral blood. V is TRBV13 and J is TRBJ2-3, with 8 bases lining up with TRBD1. The CDR3 bases are TGTGCCAGCAGCGGAGGACAGGGATACACAGATACGCAGTATTTT. Translating it yields CASSGGQGYTDTQYF.